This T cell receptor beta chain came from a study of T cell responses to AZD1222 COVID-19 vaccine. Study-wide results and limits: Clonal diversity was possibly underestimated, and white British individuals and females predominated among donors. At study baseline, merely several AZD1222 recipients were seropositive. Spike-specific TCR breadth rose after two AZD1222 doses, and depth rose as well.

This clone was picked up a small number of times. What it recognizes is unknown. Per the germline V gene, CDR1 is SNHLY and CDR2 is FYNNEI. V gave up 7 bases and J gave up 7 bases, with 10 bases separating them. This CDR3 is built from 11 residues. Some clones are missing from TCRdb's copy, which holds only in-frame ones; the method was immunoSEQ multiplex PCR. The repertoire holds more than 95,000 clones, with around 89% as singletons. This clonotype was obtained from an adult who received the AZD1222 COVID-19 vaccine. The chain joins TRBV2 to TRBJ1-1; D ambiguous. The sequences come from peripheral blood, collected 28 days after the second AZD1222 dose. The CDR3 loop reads CASTGFGEAFF. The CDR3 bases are TGTGCCAGCACCGGATTTGGTGAAGCTTTCTTT.